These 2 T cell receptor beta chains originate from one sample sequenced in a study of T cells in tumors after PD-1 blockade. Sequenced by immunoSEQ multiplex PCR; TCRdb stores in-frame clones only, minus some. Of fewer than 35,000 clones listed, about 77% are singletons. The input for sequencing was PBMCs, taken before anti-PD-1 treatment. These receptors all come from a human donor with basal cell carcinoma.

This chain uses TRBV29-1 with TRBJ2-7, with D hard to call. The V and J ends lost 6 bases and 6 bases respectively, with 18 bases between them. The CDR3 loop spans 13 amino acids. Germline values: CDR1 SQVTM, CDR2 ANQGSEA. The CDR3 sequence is CSVVSAARIEQYF. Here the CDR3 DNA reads TGCAGCGTCGTTTCGGCCGCCCGTATCGAGCAGTACTTC.

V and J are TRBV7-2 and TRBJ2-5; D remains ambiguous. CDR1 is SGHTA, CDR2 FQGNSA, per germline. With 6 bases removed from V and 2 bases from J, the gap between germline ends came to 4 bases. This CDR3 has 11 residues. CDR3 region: CASRLQETQYF. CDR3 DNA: TGTGCCAGCAGGCTACAAGAGACCCAGTACTTC. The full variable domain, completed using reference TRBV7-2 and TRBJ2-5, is GAGVSQSPSNKVTEKGKDVELRCDPISGHTALYWYRQSLGQGLEFLIYFQGNSAPDKSGLPSDRFSAERTGGSVSTLTIQRTQQEDSAVYLCASRLQETQYFGPGTRLLVL.